Each of the 26 T cell receptor beta chains below was sequenced from the same sample in a study of radiation and T cells in renal cell carcinoma. Time point indicated: blood 4 weeks post-SBRT, at nephrectomy. Indicated treatment: 15 Gy SBRT to primary tumor, nephrectomy 4 weeks later. TCRdb's table, derived via immunoSEQ multiplex PCR, lists solely in-frame clones and lacks some. The sample contains roughly 82,000 clones, 80% to 90% of which appear only once. Source: blood, taken from a patient whose treatment included radiotherapy and nephrectomy. The receptor set was obtained from a woman in her seventies with renal cell carcinoma.

This clone was seen only once. This chain joins TRBV6-6 and TRBJ1-2, with D tentatively TRBD1 (5 bases). CDR3 size: 15 residues. The V end lost 5 bases, the J end lost 1 base, and 14 bases lay between the germline ends. Germline CDR1 MNHNY, CDR2 SVGAGI (reference sequence). CDR3 residues: CASSTGPGSNYGYTF. The DNA for the CDR3 is TGTGCCAGCAGTACGGGACCGGGGAGTAACTATGGCTACACCTTC.

The chain uses TRBV7-9 and TRBJ2-5, with D tentatively TRBD2 (6 bases). Between the trimmed V and J ends, which lost 5 bases and 0 bases, there was a span of 10 bases. The CDR3 spans 14 residues. Germline CDR1 reads SEHNR; CDR2 reads FQNEAQ (reference sequence). CDR3 nucleotides: TGTGCCAGCAGCCCGGGGAGGAACCAAGAGACCCAGTACTTC. Translating it yields CASSPGRNQETQYF.

The chain recombines TRBV6-1 with TRBJ1-1, with D perhaps matching TRBD1 (5 bases). The germline V and J ends were trimmed by 2 bases and 0 bases, with 7 bases remaining between them. From germline, CDR1 is MNHNS and CDR2 SASEGT. This CDR3 spans 14 amino acids. The CDR3 is CASSEQGLNTEAFF. CDR3 sequence (DNA): TGTGCCAGCAGTGAACAGGGCTTGAACACTGAAGCTTTCTTT.

The J gene is TRBJ2-3, the V gene TRBV18, with D possibly called TRBD1 or TRBD2 (6 bases each). This CDR3 contains 15 residues. V lost 5 bases and J 4 bases, leaving 16 bases between the germline ends. Looked up from germline, CDR1 is KGHSH and CDR2 is LQKENI. CDR3 DNA sequence: TGTGCCAGCTCATCACAGGGAAGCGGGTCAGATACGCAGTATTTT. Amino acid sequence: CASSSQGSGSDTQYF. Complete variable domain (other parts from reference TRBV18 and TRBJ2-3): NAGVMQNPRHLVRRRGQEARLRCSPMKGHSHVYWYRQLPEEGLKFMVYLQKENIIDESGMPKERFSAEFPKEGPSILRIQQVVRGDSAAYFCASSSQGSGSDTQYFGPGTRLTVL.

This chain connects TRBV29-1 to TRBJ2-1, with TRBD2 matching 7 bases. This CDR3 contains 11 residues. CDR1 is SQVTM, CDR2 ANQGSEA, per germline. The J segment lost 9 bases and the V segment lost 7 bases, leaving 6 bases of the junction unmatched. This CDR3 reads CSGAGQSEQFF. The CDR3, as DNA: TGCAGCGGAGCGGGGCAGAGTGAGCAGTTCTTC.

This rearrangement joins TRBV27 to TRBJ2-1; 10 bases fit TRBD2. CDR1 and CDR2 from the germline V gene are MNHEY and SMNVEV (reference sequence). The V and J ends lost 5 bases and 10 bases, in that order; junction bases with no gene match: 8. The CDR3 consists of 14 residues. CDR3 residues: CASSPGNSGGEQFF. CDR3 coding DNA: TGTGCCAGCAGTCCGGGAAATAGCGGGGGGGAGCAGTTCTTC.

This clone was counted a single time. The chain joins TRBV19 to TRBJ1-6; D uncertain. The CDR3 consists of 14 residues. Germline loops: CDR1 LNHDA, CDR2 SQIVND (reference sequence). V lost 4 bases, J lost 7 bases, and 11 bases lay in between. The DNA of the CDR3 is TGTGCCAGTAGTAAGGACTTTCCAAATTCACCCCTCCACTTT. Translating gives CASSKDFPNSPLHF.

The rearrangement joins TRBV25-1 to TRBJ2-7; TRBD2 agrees at 7 bases. Germline CDR1 reads MGHDK; CDR2 reads SYGVNS. The junction had 7 bases not matched to a gene; V was cut back by 1 base and J by 1 base. CDR3 length: 16 amino acids. In DNA, the CDR3 is TGTGCCAGCAGTGAATCCGTGGCTAGCGGATCCTACGAGCAGTACTTC. Protein: CASSESVASGSYEQYF.

This sequence joins TRBV28 and TRBJ1-1, with TRBD1 as a possible D gene (6 bases). This CDR3 has 14 residues. Germline CDR1 MDHEN, CDR2 SYDVKM. Trimming left V 7 bases short and J 1 base short, with 13 bases between. In DNA form, the CDR3 reads TGTGCCAGCATTAAAGGGGGGAAGAACACTGAAGCTTTCTTT. Translating gives CASIKGGKNTEAFF.

The chain has TRBV21-1 and TRBJ2-1; the table's D call, TRBD2, has no DNA check behind it. TRBV21-1 is a pseudogene locus. This CDR3 contains 18 residues. The CDR3 coding sequence is TGTGCCAGCAGCAGATTTGGTAGCGGGGGTGAGTCCTACAATGAGCAGTTCTTC. This sequence encodes CASSRFGSGGESYNEQFF.

The table lists this clone with a count of one. The chain links TRBV30 to TRBJ2-4, with TRBD1 matching over 7 bases. Trimming took 6 bases from V and 11 from J; bases not matched to a gene: 7. The CDR3 consists of 11 residues. Germline lookup yields CDR1 GTSNPN and CDR2 SVGIG (reference sequence). The CDR3 reads CACNDREVQYF. The DNA for the CDR3 is TGTGCCTGCAATGACAGGGAAGTTCAGTACTTC.

The genes are TRBV9 and TRBJ2-7, with 8 bases matching TRBD2. Germline CDR1 reads SGDLS; CDR2 reads YYNGEE. The CDR3 has 16 residues. V shed 1 base, J shed 6 bases, and the junction held 12 bases outside the gene matches. The CDR3 DNA follows: TGTGCCAGCAGCGTATCCCCGGGGCACGGGGGGGCCGAGCAGTACTTC. Residues: CASSVSPGHGGAEQYF.

This clone has only one observation. The V call is TRBV14, the J call TRBJ2-7, with D unresolved. CDR1 is SGHDN, CDR2 FVKESK, per germline. Trimming shortened V by 3 bases and J by 7 bases, and 13 bases separated the two germline ends. CDR3 length: 13 residues. Here the CDR3 DNA reads TGTGCCAGCAGCCAGAAGATCAGGTGGGAGCAGTACTTC. This gives the protein CASSQKIRWEQYF.

The V gene is TRBV7-2, the J gene TRBJ1-1; D gene uncertain. V lost 2 bases, J lost 2 bases, and 9 bases lay in between. CDR1 is SGHTA and CDR2 is FQGNSA in the germline V gene. The CDR3 contains 14 residues. The chain's CDR3 is CASSLLRLNTEAFF. The CDR3 bases are TGTGCCAGCAGCTTACTAAGGCTTAACACTGAAGCTTTCTTT.

This rearrangement joins TRBV28 to TRBJ1-6; 7 positions agree with TRBD1. Germline CDR1 and CDR2: MDHEN and SYDVKM. With V trimmed by 8 bases and J by 7 bases, 2 bases remained unmatched. CDR3 length: 12 residues. The CDR3 loop is CASGQENSPLHF. DNA for the CDR3: TGTGCCAGCGGACAGGAAAATTCACCCCTCCACTTT. Based on the CDR3 plus reference TRBV28 and TRBJ1-6, the full variable domain is DVKVTQSSRYLVKRTGEKVFLECVQDMDHENMFWYRQDPGLGLRLIYFSYDVKMKEKGDIPEGYSVSREKKERFSLILESASTNQTSMYLCASGQENSPLHFGNGTRLTVT.

This rearrangement joins TRBV15 to TRBJ1-5; 10 bases agree with TRBD1. V gave up 11 bases and J gave up 4 bases; unmatched junction bases: 5. Germline assignment: CDR1 LNHNV and CDR2 YYDKDF (reference sequence). The CDR3 has 13 amino acids. In DNA form, the CDR3 reads TGTGCCGCCGGGACAGGGGAAAATCAGCCCCAGCATTTT. It translates to CAAGTGENQPQHF.

In DNA, the CDR3 is TGTGCCAGTAGTATAGGGCAGGGAACTGAAGCTTTCTTT. Translated, it gives CASSIGQGTEAFF. This chain links TRBV19 with TRBJ1-1, with a tentative D call TRBD1 (5 bases). Germline assignment: CDR1 LNHDA and CDR2 SQIVND (reference sequence). The CDR3 contains 13 residues. V dropped 1 base and J dropped 5 bases, with 8 bases sitting between them.

The CDR3 nucleotides read TGTGCCAGCTCCTCCGGGACGGACACCGGGGAGCTGTTTTTT. Translating it yields CASSSGTDTGELFF. This rearrangement joins TRBV7-8 to TRBJ2-2; either TRBD1 or TRBD2 may fit D (5 bases each). The CDR3 extends over 14 amino acids. CDR1 is SGHVS and CDR2 is FQNEAQ in the germline V gene. The V end was cut by 8 bases, the J end by 3 bases, with 13 bases between.

The gene calls are TRBV7-9 and TRBJ1-1, with D possibly TRBD1 on 5 matching bases. The CDR3 is 13 residues long. Germline-derived CDR1 and CDR2 are SEHNR and FQNEAQ (reference sequence). V was shortened by 5 bases and J by 8 bases, with 15 bases between the two germline ends. DNA for the CDR3: TGTGCCAGCAGCCCTCGCTCCGGGGCAGAAGCTTTCTTT. Encoded protein: CASSPRSGAEAFF.

The chain links TRBV4-3 to TRBJ2-6, with TRBD2 matching 13 bases. V shed 4 bases and J 1 base; nucleotides not matched to a gene: 10. The CDR3 has 20 residues. Germline assignment: CDR1 LGHNA and CDR2 YSLEER. The CDR3 nucleotides read TGCGCCAGCAGCCTTACCATGTCACTAGCGGGGGGGTCTGGGGCCAACGTCCTGACTTTC. Translation gives CASSLTMSLAGGSGANVLTF.

The genes are TRBV29-1 and TRBJ1-2; D is perhaps TRBD1 (6 bases). The CDR3 length is 13 residues. V lost 8 bases to trimming and J lost 4 bases, with 17 bases between them. Per germline, CDR1 SQVTM and CDR2 ANQGSEA. The CDR3 DNA reads TGCAGCTACAAGGATGGGGGCCCCTATGGCTACACCTTC. It encodes CSYKDGGPYGYTF.

This clone has more than one count but fewer than ten. This chain uses TRBV11-2 with TRBJ1-1; D unresolved. The CDR3 is made up of 11 amino acids. V gave up 2 bases and J gave up 5 bases, with 3 bases separating them. Germline-derived CDR1 and CDR2 are SGHAT and FQNNGV. The CDR3 reads CASSLKTEAFF. Here the CDR3 DNA reads TGTGCCAGCAGCTTAAAAACTGAAGCTTTCTTT. Using reference TRBV11-2 and TRBJ1-1 for the parts outside the CDR3, the full variable domain is EAGVAQSPRYKIIEKRQSVAFWCNPISGHATLYWYQQILGQGPKLLIQFQNNGVVDDSQLPKDRFSAERLKGVDSTLKIQPAKLEDSAVYLCASSLKTEAFFGQGTRLTVV.

DNA of the CDR3: TGCGCCAGCAGCTTCGGCGGCCAACAGGGAGAGACCCAGTACTTC. Protein sequence: CASSFGGQQGETQYF. The chain combines TRBV5-1 with TRBJ2-5; tentative D call: TRBD1 (6 bases). Germline V lookup: CDR1 SGHRS, CDR2 YFSETQ. The CDR3 spans 15 residues. V dropped 2 bases and J dropped 4 bases, with 15 bases sitting between them.

The V and J genes are TRBV4-3 and TRBJ2-6; D is uncertain. CDR3 length equals 17 residues. V was shortened by 4 bases and J by 0 bases, with 13 bases between the two germline ends. Germline CDR1 reads LGHNA; CDR2 reads YSLEER. CDR3 amino acids: CASSPRVGDSGANVLTF. The CDR3, as DNA: TGCGCCAGCAGCCCCCGAGTTGGGGACTCTGGGGCCAACGTCCTGACTTTC.

The J gene is TRBJ2-7, the V gene TRBV11-3, with D maybe TRBD1 (5 bases). V gave up 4 bases and J gave up 5 bases, with 21 bases separating them. This CDR3 has 16 residues. Germline-derived CDR1 and CDR2 are SGHNT and YENEEA. CDR3 DNA: TGTGCCAGCAGCTCCCTGGGCTGGTGGGGCTCAGACGAGCAGTACTTC. It specifies CASSSLGWWGSDEQYF.

This rearrangement joins TRBV19 to TRBJ2-2; no reliable D call. Looked up from germline, CDR1 is LNHDA and CDR2 is SQIVND (reference sequence). V lost 6 bases to trimming and J lost 1 base, with 6 bases between them. This CDR3 is 13 amino acids long. The CDR3 loop is CASSKGNTGELFF. Written as DNA, the CDR3 is TGTGCCAGTAGCAAGGGGAACACCGGGGAGCTGTTTTTT.